This passage covers 18 T cell receptor beta chains from one sample sequenced in a study of cytomegalovirus exposure and HLA in healthy donors. PCR involved 60 Vbeta and 13 Jbeta primers. Here immunoSEQ multiplex PCR was the method, and the copy in TCRdb shows in-frame clones only, minus some. The repertoire holds about 220,000 clones, more than 65% seen once, with approximately 1.7% in the top ten. The material sequenced was PBMCs. These receptors were obtained from a woman in her twenties or thirties in good health and CMV-seronegative.

The chain links TRBV5-1 to TRBJ2-3, with 8 bases lining up with TRBD2. The CDR3 covers 16 residues. Germline-derived CDR1 and CDR2 are SGHRS and YFSETQ. V was pared by 0 bases and J by 4 bases, with 7 bases of the junction left unmatched. CDR3 sequence (DNA): TGCGCCAGCAGCTTGGTAGGACTAGCAATGGCAGATACGCAGTATTTT. This encodes CASSLVGLAMADTQYF.

The chain combines TRBV15 with TRBJ2-7; weak D call: TRBD2 (7 bases). CDR1 LNHNV and CDR2 YYDKDF come from the germline V gene (reference sequence). The CDR3 has 17 residues. The V gene lost 1 base and the J gene lost 2 bases, with 18 bases spanning the gap. CDR3 DNA: TGTGCCACCAGCAGAGCCCCCAGGGGAGGGGATACCTACGAGCAGTACTTC. Its translation is CATSRAPRGGDTYEQYF.

The CDR3 sequence: CASSVNPGQGVYTEAFF. The CDR3 DNA is TGTGCCAGCAGCGTAAACCCGGGACAGGGGGTTTACACTGAAGCTTTCTTT. J is TRBJ1-1 and V is TRBV5-5; 11 bases map to TRBD1. Germline-derived CDR1 and CDR2 are SGHKS and YYEKEE (reference sequence). The CDR3 has 17 amino acids. The junction had 11 bases not matched to a gene; V was cut back by 4 bases and J by 3 bases.

By sample share, this clone is medium-sized. For the CDR3, the DNA is TGTGCCAGCAGCTTGAGTTCCAAGGGGGCGAGGTCCTACAATGAGCAGTTCTTC. Translated, it gives CASSLSSKGARSYNEQFF. The chain uses TRBV5-5 and TRBJ2-1, with 7 bases matching TRBD1. The CDR3 extends over 18 amino acids. CDR1 is SGHKS, CDR2 YYEKEE, per germline (reference sequence). The J segment lost 1 base and the V segment lost 1 base, leaving 11 bases of the junction unmatched.

The CDR3 DNA sequence: TGCGCCAGCAGCTTGGCGGCTAGCTACACCGGGGAGCTGTTTTTT. This encodes CASSLAASYTGELFF. V usage is TRBV5-1 and J usage is TRBJ2-2, with D possibly being TRBD2 (5 bases). The germline CDR1 and CDR2 sequences are SGHRS and YFSETQ. The CDR3 runs to 15 residues. Trimming left V 0 bases short and J 3 bases short, with 9 bases between.

In regard to this clone: This likely stems from a read error, as it lies one base from a far larger clone. The chain couples TRBV5-1 to TRBJ1-4; D is unresolved. This CDR3 has 14 residues. Germline CDR1 and CDR2: SGHRS and YFSETQ. Trimming left V 3 bases short and J 1 base short, with 7 bases between. The chain's CDR3 is CASSYSGTNEKLFF. CDR3 nucleotide sequence: TGCGCCAGCAGCTACAGTGGAACTAATGAAAAACTGTTTTTT. The variable domain in full, with the rest retrieved from reference TRBV5-1 and TRBJ1-4, is KAGVTQTPRYLIKTRGQQVTLSCSPISGHRSVSWYQQTPGQGLQFLFEYFSETQRNKGNFPGRFSGRQFSNSRSEMNVSTLELGDSALYLCASSYSGTNEKLFFGSGTQLSVL.

The V call is TRBV9, the J call TRBJ2-1, with 13 positions matching TRBD2. V was clipped by 0 bases and J by 8 bases; unmatched bases: 5. CDR3 length: 16 residues. Germline V gene sequence: CDR1 SGDLS, CDR2 YYNGEE. Here the CDR3 reads CASSVAGLAGTDEQFF. CDR3 nucleotides: TGTGCCAGCAGCGTAGCGGGACTAGCGGGGACCGATGAGCAGTTCTTC.

The chain combines TRBV5-1 with TRBJ2-3, with a tentative D call TRBD2 (6 bases). The CDR3 has 17 residues. The germline gives CDR1 SGHRS, CDR2 YFSETQ. V lost 5 bases and J lost 2, with 21 bases in between. DNA of the CDR3: TGCGCCAGCAGTTTCCCCCCCCGGGACTCTTACACAGATACGCAGTATTTT. It encodes CASSFPPRDSYTDTQYF. The full variable domain, completed using reference TRBV5-1 and TRBJ2-3, is KAGVTQTPRYLIKTRGQQVTLSCSPISGHRSVSWYQQTPGQGLQFLFEYFSETQRNKGNFPGRFSGRQFSNSRSEMNVSTLELGDSALYLCASSFPPRDSYTDTQYFGPGTRLTVL.

The chain has TRBV7-9 and TRBJ1-2, with D possibly matching TRBD1 (6 bases). Germline CDR1 SEHNR, CDR2 FQNEAQ (reference sequence). The CDR3 loop spans 14 amino acids. The ends were cut back, 5 bases at V and 4 bases at J, with 14 bases in the middle. CDR3 sequence (DNA): TGTGCCAGCAGCATAGGAACAGGGCTCTATGGCTACACCTTC. It codes for CASSIGTGLYGYTF.

This clone was observed a handful of times. J is TRBJ2-3 and V is TRBV18, with a possible D match to TRBD1 (5 bases). Germline assignment: CDR1 KGHSH and CDR2 LQKENI. V was clipped by 1 base and J by 3 bases, with 11 bases between them. This CDR3 spans 15 amino acids. This CDR3 reads CASSPREGETDTQYF. In DNA, the CDR3 is TGTGCCAGCTCACCACGAGAAGGGGAAACAGATACGCAGTATTTT.

CDR3 in amino acids: CASSSGSGQGGKNTF. The CDR3 bases are TGTGCCAGCAGCTCAGGATCGGGACAGGGAGGAAAAAACACCTTC. The chain carries TRBV11-3 and TRBJ1-2, with 9 bases that match TRBD1. J was trimmed by 12 bases and V by 4 bases; bases with no gene match: 15. The CDR3 extends over 15 amino acids. Germline CDR1 and CDR2: SGHNT and YENEEA.

The chain carries TRBV2 and TRBJ1-1, with no clear D. CDR1 SNHLY and CDR2 FYNNEI come from the germline V gene. This CDR3 contains 13 residues. V shed 4 bases and J shed 0 bases, with 6 bases lying between them. In nucleotides, the CDR3 is TGTGCCAGCAGTGGTTTAATGAACACTGAAGCTTTCTTT. Translation: CASSGLMNTEAFF.

This clone was observed a handful of times. The rearrangement joins TRBV25-1 to TRBJ2-7; D gene ambiguous. Trimming left V 4 bases short and J 3 bases short, with 10 bases between. CDR1 and CDR2 (germline): MGHDK, SYGVNS. The CDR3 has 13 residues. In nucleotides, the CDR3 is TGTGCCAGCAGTGGCAGGAATTACTACGAGCAGTACTTC. Amino acid sequence: CASSGRNYYEQYF.

The chain employs TRBV4-1 and TRBJ2-6, with D unclear. The V and J ends lost 0 bases and 4 bases respectively, with 13 bases between them. The CDR3 is 17 residues long. Germline V lookup: CDR1 MGHRA, CDR2 YSYEKL. This chain's CDR3 is CASSQEPPGSGANVLTF. DNA for the CDR3: TGCGCCAGCAGCCAAGAACCGCCTGGCTCAGGGGCCAACGTCCTGACTTTC.

The chain uses TRBV4-1 and TRBJ2-1; TRBD2 matches at 10 bases. Germline assignment: CDR1 MGHRA and CDR2 YSYEKL. The V and J ends lost 3 bases and 6 bases, in that order; junction bases with no gene match: 5. The CDR3 is 15 residues long. This chain's CDR3 is CASSHLAGGANEQFF. CDR3 nucleotide sequence: TGCGCCAGCAGCCATTTAGCGGGGGGAGCCAATGAGCAGTTCTTC.

V gene TRBV7-2 combines with J gene TRBJ1-1; 9 bases match TRBD1. From germline, CDR1 is SGHTA and CDR2 FQGNSA. The CDR3 is 15 amino acids. Unmatched junction bases numbered 8, after V lost 4 bases and J lost 5 bases. CDR3 protein: CASSSQTGGRTEAFF. In DNA form, the CDR3 reads TGTGCCAGCAGCTCTCAGACAGGGGGGCGGACTGAAGCTTTCTTT. Full variable domain (outside the CDR3, taken from reference TRBV7-2 and TRBJ1-1): GAGVSQSPSNKVTEKGKDVELRCDPISGHTALYWYRQSLGQGLEFLIYFQGNSAPDKSGLPSDRFSAERTGGSVSTLTIQRTQQEDSAVYLCASSSQTGGRTEAFFGQGTRLTVV.

The chain has TRBV6-4 and TRBJ1-2; D call uncertain. The CDR3 is 14 amino acids. The V gene lost 8 bases and the J gene lost 0 bases, with 13 bases spanning the gap. The germline V gene encodes CDR1 MRHNA and CDR2 SNTAGT. The CDR3, as DNA: TGTGCCAGCCCGGAGGCAGCTTCTAACTATGGCTACACCTTC. It is translated as CASPEAASNYGYTF.

The chain recombines TRBV19 with TRBJ1-2; 7 bases are shared with TRBD1. J was trimmed by 6 bases and V by 3 bases; bases with no gene match: 4. Germline V gene data show CDR1 as LNHDA and CDR2 as SQIVND (reference sequence). This CDR3 has 13 amino acids. Written as DNA, the CDR3 is TGTGCCAGTAGTATGTGGGACAGAGATGGCTACACCTTC. Translating it yields CASSMWDRDGYTF.